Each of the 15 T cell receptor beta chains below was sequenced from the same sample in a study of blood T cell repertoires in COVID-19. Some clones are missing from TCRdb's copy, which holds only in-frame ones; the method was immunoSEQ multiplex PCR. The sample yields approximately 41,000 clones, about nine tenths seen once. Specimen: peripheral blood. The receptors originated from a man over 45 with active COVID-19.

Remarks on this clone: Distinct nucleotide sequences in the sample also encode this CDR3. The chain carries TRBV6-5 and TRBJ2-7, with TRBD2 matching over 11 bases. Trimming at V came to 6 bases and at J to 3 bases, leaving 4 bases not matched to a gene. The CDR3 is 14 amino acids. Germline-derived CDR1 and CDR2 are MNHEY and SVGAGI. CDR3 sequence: CASSLAGGGYEQYF. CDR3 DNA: TGTGCCAGCAGCCTAGCGGGAGGAGGCTACGAGCAGTACTTC.

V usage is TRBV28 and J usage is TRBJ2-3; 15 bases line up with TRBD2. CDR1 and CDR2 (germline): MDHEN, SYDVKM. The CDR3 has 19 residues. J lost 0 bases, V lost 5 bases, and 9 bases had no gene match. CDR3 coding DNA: TGTGCCAGCAGTCCTAACCCGGGACTAGCGGGGGGTAGCACAGATACGCAGTATTTT. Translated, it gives CASSPNPGLAGGSTDTQYF.

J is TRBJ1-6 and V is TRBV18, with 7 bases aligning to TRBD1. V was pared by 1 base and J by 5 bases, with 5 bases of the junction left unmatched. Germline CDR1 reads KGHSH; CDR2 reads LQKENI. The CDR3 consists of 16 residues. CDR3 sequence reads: CASSPRDTGDNSPLHF. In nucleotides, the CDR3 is TGTGCCAGCTCACCACGCGATACAGGGGATAATTCACCCCTCCACTTT.

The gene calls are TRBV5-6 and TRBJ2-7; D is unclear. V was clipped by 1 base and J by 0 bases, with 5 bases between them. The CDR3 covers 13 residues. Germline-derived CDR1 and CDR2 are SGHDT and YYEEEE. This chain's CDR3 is CASSLPSSYEQYF. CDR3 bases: TGTGCCAGCAGCTTGCCTAGCTCCTACGAGCAGTACTTC.

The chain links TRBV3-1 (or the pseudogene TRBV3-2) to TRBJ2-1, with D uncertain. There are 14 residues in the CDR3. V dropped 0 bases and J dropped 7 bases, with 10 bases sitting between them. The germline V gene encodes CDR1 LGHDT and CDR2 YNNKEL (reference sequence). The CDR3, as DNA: TGTGCCAGCAGCCAAGAGGGTAGCCGGAATGAGCAGTTCTTC. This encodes CASSQEGSRNEQFF.

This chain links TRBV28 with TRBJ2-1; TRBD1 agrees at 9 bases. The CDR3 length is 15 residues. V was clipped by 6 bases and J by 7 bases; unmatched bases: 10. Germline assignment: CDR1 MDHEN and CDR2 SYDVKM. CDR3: CASSRTGQGSNEQFF. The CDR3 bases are TGTGCCAGCAGCCGAACGGGACAGGGCTCGAATGAGCAGTTCTTC.

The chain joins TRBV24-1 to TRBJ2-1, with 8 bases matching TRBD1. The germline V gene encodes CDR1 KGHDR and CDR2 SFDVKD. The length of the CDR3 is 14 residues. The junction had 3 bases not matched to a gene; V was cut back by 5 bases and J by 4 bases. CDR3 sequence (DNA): TGTGCCACCAGTGTGAGGGACAGGTACAATGAGCAGTTCTTC. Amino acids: CATSVRDRYNEQFF.

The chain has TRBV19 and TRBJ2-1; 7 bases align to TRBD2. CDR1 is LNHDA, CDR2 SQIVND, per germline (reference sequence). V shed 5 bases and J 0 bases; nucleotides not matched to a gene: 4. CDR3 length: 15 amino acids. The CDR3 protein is CASSLGGSSYNEQFF. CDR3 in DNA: TGTGCCAGTAGTCTTGGCGGGAGCTCCTACAATGAGCAGTTCTTC.

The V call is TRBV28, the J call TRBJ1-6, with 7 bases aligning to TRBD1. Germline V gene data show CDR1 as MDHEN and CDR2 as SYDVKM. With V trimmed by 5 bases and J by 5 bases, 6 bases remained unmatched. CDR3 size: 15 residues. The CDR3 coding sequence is TGTGCCAGCAGTACGGGGACAGCGAATAATTCACCCCTCCACTTT. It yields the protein CASSTGTANNSPLHF.

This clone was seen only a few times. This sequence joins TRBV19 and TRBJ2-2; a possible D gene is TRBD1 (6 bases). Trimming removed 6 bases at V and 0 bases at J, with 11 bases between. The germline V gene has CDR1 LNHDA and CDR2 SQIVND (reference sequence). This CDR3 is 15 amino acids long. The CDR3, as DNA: TGTGCCAGTAGGCCAGGGGTAGCGAACACCGGGGAGCTGTTTTTT. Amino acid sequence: CASRPGVANTGELFF.

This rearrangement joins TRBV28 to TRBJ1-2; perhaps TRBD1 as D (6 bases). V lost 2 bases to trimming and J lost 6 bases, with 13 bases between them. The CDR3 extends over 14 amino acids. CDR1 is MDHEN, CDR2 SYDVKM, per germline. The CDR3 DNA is TGTGCCAGCAGTTTAACGGGGGGCGCGAATGGCTACACCTTC. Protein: CASSLTGGANGYTF.

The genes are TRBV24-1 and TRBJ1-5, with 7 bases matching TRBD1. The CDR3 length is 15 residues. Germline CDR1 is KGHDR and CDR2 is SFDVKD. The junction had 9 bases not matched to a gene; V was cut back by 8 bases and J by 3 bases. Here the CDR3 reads CATIPDRAANQPQHF. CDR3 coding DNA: TGTGCCACCATTCCCGACAGGGCGGCCAATCAGCCCCAGCATTTT.

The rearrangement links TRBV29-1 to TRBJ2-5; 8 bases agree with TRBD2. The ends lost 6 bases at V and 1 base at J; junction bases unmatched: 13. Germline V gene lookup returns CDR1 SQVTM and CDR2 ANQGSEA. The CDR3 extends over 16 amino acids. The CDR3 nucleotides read TGCAGCGTCGACGATAGCGGGGTCCGTCCCCAAGAGACCCAGTACTTC. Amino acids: CSVDDSGVRPQETQYF.

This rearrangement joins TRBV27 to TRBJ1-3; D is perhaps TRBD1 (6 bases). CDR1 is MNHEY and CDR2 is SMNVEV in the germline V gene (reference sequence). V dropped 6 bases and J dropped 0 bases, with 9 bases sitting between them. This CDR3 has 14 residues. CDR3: CASSRQASGNTIYF. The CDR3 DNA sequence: TGTGCCAGCAGCCGACAGGCCTCTGGAAACACCATATATTTT.

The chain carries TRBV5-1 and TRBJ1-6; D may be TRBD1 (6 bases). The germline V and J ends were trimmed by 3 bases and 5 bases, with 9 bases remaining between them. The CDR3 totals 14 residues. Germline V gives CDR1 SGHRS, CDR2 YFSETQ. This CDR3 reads CASSWDKNNSPLHF. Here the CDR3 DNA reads TGCGCCAGCAGCTGGGACAAAAATAATTCACCCCTCCACTTT. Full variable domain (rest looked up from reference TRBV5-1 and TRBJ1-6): KAGVTQTPRYLIKTRGQQVTLSCSPISGHRSVSWYQQTPGQGLQFLFEYFSETQRNKGNFPGRFSGRQFSNSRSEMNVSTLELGDSALYLCASSWDKNNSPLHFGNGTRLTVT.